This T cell receptor beta chain was observed in a study of blood T cell repertoires in COVID-19 (dated by TCRdb to between 2020 and 2021). With respect to the entire study: Samples covering the acute and convalescent phases of COVID-19 were provided by collaborators in the United States, Italy and Spain. The material from the prospective study consisted of cDNA or gDNA derived from T cells, B-cell-depleted T cells, or PBMCs. The dataset comprised deeply sampled blood TCRbeta repertoires from subjects exposed to, actively infected with, or recovered from COVID-19. The repertoires were released in a freely available public database intended as a resource for research on the immune response to SARS-CoV-2. Samples came from the ongoing ImmuneRACE study (first 160 participants) plus 1,254 subjects from 6 global collaborators. A de-identified subject ID, COVID-19 status, age in years and sex were almost always included in the sample metadata. Where available, HLA class I and class II types were obtained from metadata supplied by the sample provider rather than from assay-based typing. The investigation overall reported the following: Clinical and demographic metadata were provided uncurated, with the amount varying by source and participant.

The immunoSEQ Assay, a bias-controlled multiplex PCR, was used to amplify TCRbeta CDR3 regions from genomic DNA. In the source study's methods: The number of nucleated cells in each sample was estimated by amplification of reference gene primers within the assay. To quantify the absolute abundance of each unique TCRbeta CDR3 rearrangement, sequence reads were collapsed and filtered. For each sample, productive Simpson clonality was calculated as the square root of Simpson's diversity index over productive rearrangements. TCRdb provides this immuneACCESS table in a form limited to in-frame rearrangements. Some clones are lacking; in checked studies, under half of them reflect an unresolved V gene, and why the rest are absent is not known. The V and J calls and the clone size are those of that table, but D and trimming were determined from the DNA. The sample table shows some 180,000 clones, and 83% are seen once. The ten top clones hold around 2% of the sample.

Whole blood was collected in K2EDTA tubes by collaborating institutions according to the institutions' own protocols. For TCRbeta analysis, collaborators shipped samples as frozen whole blood, isolated PBMCs, or DNA extracted from either of those sample types. V gives up 6 bases and J gives up 7 bases, and the segment between their germline ends measures 15 bases. The CDR3 goes from the cysteine to the phenylalanine over 13 residues. Of all the DNA, just the CDR3 is kept, 39 bases in frame from base 1. Per the germline V gene, MNHEY is the CDR1 and SVGAGI is the CDR2. A note on this clone: Its antigen is currently not known. Per-base quality was not reported, and no clone a single base away is much larger than it.

What was sequenced was peripheral blood. The chain is assembled from TRBV6-5 and TRBJ1-2; the D gene is unclear. This TCR derives from a woman aged 80 or older with acute or convalescent COVID-19. The bases read TGTGCCAGCAGAGTAACTGCAGGTTCTGGCTACACCTTC. Its product reads: CASRVTAGSGYTF.